The T cell receptor beta chain described here comes from a study of blood T cell repertoires in COVID-19. Method: immunoSEQ multiplex PCR; TCRdb's copy keeps in-frame clones and lacks some. The sample has 150,000 or so clones, about 80% seen once. V shed 10 bases, J shed 0 bases, and the junction held 5 bases outside the gene matches. The CDR3 has 14 residues. In germline, CDR1 is MNHEY, CDR2 SVGAGI. The receptor comes from a woman older than 75 with acute or convalescent COVID-19. The chain recombines TRBV6-5 with TRBJ1-3, with 8 positions matching TRBD1. Sequenced material: peripheral blood. The CDR3 DNA sequence: TGTGCCACGGCCACAGGGGGCTCTGGAAACACCATATATTTT. Its translation is CATATGGSGNTIYF.